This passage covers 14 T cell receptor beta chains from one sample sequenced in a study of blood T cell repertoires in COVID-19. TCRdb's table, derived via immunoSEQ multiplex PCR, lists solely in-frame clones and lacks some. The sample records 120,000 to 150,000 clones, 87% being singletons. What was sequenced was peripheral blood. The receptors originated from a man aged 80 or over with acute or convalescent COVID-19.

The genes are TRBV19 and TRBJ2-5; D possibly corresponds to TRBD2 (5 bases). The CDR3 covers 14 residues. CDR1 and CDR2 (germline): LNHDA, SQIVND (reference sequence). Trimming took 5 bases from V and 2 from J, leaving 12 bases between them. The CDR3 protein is CASSEGWGQETQYF. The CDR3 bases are TGTGCCAGTAGTGAGGGTTGGGGACAAGAGACCCAGTACTTC.

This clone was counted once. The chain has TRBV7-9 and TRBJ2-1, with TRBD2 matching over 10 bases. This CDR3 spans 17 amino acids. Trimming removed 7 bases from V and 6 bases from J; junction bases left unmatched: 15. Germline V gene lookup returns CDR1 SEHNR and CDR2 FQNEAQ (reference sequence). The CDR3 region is CASTPRGLAGVLNEQFF. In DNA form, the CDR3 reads TGTGCCAGCACCCCGCGAGGGCTAGCGGGGGTTCTCAATGAGCAGTTCTTC.

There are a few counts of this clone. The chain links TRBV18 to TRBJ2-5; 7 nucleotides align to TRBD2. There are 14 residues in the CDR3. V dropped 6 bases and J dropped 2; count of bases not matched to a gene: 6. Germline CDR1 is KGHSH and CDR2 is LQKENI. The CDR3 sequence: CASSPLAAQETQYF. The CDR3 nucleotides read TGTGCCAGCTCTCCTCTAGCGGCACAAGAGACCCAGTACTTC. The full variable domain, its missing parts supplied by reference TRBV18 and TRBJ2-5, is NAGVMQNPRHLVRRRGQEARLRCSPMKGHSHVYWYRQLPEEGLKFMVYLQKENIIDESGMPKERFSAEFPKEGPSILRIQQVVRGDSAAYFCASSPLAAQETQYFGPGTRLLVL.

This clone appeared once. The DNA for the CDR3 is TGTGCCACCAGCACAGGGGGCGGAGTGCAGTACTTC. It codes for CATSTGGGVQYF. The chain combines TRBV15 with TRBJ2-7, with TRBD1 matching 8 bases. The CDR3 length is 12 residues. V lost 4 bases, J lost 9 bases, and 5 bases stayed unmatched. The V gene's germline CDR1 is LNHNV and CDR2 YYDKDF (reference sequence).

CDR3 coding DNA: TGCGCCAGCAGCATCGGGACGGACAGTGGGGAGACCCAGTACTTC. Translation gives CASSIGTDSGETQYF. The rearrangement uses TRBV5-1 and TRBJ2-5, with D possibly being TRBD1 (6 bases). Trimming shortened V by 4 bases and J by 5 bases, and 18 bases separated the two germline ends. Germline V lookup: CDR1 SGHRS, CDR2 YFSETQ. The CDR3 contains 15 residues.

In DNA form, the CDR3 reads TGTGCCAGCAGTTCTGGAGGGAGCACAGATACGCAGTATTTT. Protein sequence: CASSSGGSTDTQYF. This chain uses TRBV28 with TRBJ2-3, with a tentative D call TRBD2 (6 bases). The CDR3 totals 14 residues. The germline gives CDR1 MDHEN, CDR2 SYDVKM. V lost 4 bases and J 0 bases, leaving 8 bases between the germline ends.

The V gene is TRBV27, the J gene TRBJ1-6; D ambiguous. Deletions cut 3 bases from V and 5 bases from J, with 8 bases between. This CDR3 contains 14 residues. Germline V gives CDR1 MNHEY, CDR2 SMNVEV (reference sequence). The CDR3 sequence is CASSFAENNSPLHF. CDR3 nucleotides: TGTGCCAGCAGTTTCGCCGAGAATAATTCACCCCTCCACTTT.

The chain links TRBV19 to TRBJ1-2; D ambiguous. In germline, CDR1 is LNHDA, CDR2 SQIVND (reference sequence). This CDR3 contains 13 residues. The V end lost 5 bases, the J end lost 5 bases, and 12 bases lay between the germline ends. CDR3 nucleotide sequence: TGTGCCAGTAGTCTAGTCGGAGGGTATGGCTACACCTTC. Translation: CASSLVGGYGYTF.

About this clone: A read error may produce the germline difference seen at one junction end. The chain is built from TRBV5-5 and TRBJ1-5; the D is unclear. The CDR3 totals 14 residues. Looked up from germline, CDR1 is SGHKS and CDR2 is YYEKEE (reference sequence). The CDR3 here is CASSLYAADQPRHF. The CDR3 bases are TGTGCCAGCAGCTTGTACGCAGCGGATCAGCCCCGGCATTTT.

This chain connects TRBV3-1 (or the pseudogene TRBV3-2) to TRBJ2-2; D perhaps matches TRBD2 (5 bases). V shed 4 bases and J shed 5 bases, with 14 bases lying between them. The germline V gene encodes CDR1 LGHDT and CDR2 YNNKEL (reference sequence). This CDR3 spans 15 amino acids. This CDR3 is CASSLEGRETGELFF. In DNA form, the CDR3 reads TGTGCCAGCAGCCTCGAAGGTCGGGAAACCGGGGAGCTGTTTTTT.

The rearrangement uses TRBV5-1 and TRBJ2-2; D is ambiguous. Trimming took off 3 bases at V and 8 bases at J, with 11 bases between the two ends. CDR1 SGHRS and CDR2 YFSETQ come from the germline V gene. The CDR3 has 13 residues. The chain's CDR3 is CASSSPTKGELFF. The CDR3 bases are TGCGCCAGCAGCTCGCCAACTAAGGGGGAGCTGTTTTTT.

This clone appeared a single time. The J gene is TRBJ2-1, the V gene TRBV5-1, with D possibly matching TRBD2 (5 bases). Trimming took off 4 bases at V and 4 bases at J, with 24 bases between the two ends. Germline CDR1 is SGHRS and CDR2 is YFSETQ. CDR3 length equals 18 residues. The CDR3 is CASSPVLDSMANYNEQFF. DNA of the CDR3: TGCGCCAGCAGCCCGGTACTAGACTCAATGGCCAATTACAATGAGCAGTTCTTC.

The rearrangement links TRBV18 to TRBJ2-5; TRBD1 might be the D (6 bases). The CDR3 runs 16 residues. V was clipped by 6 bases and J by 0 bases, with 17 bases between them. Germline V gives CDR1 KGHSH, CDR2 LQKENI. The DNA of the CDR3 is TGTGCCAGCTCTCCGGGACAACTGAACAACCAAGAGACCCAGTACTTC. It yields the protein CASSPGQLNNQETQYF. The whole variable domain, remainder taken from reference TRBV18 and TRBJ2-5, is NAGVMQNPRHLVRRRGQEARLRCSPMKGHSHVYWYRQLPEEGLKFMVYLQKENIIDESGMPKERFSAEFPKEGPSILRIQQVVRGDSAAYFCASSPGQLNNQETQYFGPGTRLLVL.

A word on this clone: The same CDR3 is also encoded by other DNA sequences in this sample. In DNA form, the CDR3 reads TGTGCCAGTAGTGATAGCTACGAGCAGTACTTC. As protein: CASSDSYEQYF. The rearrangement links TRBV19 to TRBJ2-7; D remains ambiguous. CDR3 length equals 11 residues. The V end lost 5 bases, the J end lost 3 bases, and 5 bases lay between the germline ends. Germline assignment: CDR1 LNHDA and CDR2 SQIVND (reference sequence).